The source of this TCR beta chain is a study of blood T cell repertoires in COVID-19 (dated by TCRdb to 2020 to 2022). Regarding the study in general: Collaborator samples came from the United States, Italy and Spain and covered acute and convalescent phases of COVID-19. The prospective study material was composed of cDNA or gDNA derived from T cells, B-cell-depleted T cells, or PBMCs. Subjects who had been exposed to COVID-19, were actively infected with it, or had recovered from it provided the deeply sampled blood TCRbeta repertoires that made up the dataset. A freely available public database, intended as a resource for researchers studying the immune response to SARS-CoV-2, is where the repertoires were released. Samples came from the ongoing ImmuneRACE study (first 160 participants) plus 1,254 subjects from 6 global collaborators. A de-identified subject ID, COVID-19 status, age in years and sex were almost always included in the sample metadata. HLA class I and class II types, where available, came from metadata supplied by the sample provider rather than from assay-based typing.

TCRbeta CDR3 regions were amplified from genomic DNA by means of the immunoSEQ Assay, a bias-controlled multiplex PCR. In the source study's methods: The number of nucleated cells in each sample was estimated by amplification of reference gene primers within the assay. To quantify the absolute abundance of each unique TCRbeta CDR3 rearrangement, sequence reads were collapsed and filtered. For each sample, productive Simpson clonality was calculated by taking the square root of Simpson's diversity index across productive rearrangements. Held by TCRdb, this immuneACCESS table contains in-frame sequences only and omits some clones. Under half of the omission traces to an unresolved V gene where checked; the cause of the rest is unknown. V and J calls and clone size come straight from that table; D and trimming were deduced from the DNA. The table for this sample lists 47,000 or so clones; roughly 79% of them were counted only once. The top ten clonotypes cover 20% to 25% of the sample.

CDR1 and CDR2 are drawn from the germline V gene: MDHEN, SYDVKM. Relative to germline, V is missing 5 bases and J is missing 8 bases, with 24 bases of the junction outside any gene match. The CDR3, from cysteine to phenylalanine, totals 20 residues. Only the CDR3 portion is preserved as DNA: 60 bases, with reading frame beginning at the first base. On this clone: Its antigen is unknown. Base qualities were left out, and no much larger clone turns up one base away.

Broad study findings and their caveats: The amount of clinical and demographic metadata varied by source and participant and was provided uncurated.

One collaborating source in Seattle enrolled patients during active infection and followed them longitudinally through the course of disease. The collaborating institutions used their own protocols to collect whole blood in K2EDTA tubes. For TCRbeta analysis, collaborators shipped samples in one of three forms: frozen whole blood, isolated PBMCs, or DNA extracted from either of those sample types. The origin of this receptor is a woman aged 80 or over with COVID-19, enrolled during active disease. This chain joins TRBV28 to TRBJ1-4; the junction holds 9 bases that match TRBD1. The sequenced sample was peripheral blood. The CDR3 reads CASSPRTGTGKRLVGEKLFF. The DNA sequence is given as TGTGCCAGCAGTCCTCGAACCGGGACAGGGAAGCGGTTAGTTGGCGAAAAACTGTTTTTT.